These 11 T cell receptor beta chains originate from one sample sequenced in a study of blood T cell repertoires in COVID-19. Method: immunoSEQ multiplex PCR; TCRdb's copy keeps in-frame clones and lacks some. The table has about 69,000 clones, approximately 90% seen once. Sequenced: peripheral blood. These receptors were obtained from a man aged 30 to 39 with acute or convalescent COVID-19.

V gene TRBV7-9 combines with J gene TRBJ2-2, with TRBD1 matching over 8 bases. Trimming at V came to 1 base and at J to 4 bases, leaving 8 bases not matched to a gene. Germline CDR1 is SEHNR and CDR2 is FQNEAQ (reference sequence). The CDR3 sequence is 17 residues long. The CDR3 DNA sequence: TGTGCCAGCAGCTTAGACTTTGGACAGGGTGCCACCGGGGAGCTGTTTTTT. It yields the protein CASSLDFGQGATGELFF.

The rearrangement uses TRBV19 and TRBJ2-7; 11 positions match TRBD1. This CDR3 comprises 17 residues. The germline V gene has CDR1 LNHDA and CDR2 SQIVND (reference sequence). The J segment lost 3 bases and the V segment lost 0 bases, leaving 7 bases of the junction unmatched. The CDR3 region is CASSIEGQGARGYEQYF. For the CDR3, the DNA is TGTGCCAGTAGTATAGAAGGACAGGGGGCGCGAGGCTACGAGCAGTACTTC.

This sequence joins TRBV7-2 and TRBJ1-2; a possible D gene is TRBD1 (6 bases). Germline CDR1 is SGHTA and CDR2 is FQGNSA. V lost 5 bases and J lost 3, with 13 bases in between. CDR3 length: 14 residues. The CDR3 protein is CASSPEQGDYGYTF. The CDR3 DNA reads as TGTGCCAGCAGCCCTGAACAGGGTGACTATGGCTACACCTTC.

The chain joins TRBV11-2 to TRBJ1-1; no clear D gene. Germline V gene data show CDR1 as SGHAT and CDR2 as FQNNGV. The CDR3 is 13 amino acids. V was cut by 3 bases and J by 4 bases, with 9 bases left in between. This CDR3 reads CASSFTTSTEAFF. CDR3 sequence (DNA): TGTGCCAGCAGCTTTACCACTTCCACTGAAGCTTTCTTT.

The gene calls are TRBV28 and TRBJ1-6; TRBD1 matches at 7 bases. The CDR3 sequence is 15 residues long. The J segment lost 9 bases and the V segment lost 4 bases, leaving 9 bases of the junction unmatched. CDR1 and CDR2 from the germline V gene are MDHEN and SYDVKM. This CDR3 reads CASSSQGRQGSPLHF. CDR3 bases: TGTGCCAGCAGTTCACAGGGGCGCCAAGGTTCACCCCTCCACTTT. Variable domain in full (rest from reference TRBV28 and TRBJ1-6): DVKVTQSSRYLVKRTGEKVFLECVQDMDHENMFWYRQDPGLGLRLIYFSYDVKMKEKGDIPEGYSVSREKKERFSLILESASTNQTSMYLCASSSQGRQGSPLHFGNGTRLTVT.

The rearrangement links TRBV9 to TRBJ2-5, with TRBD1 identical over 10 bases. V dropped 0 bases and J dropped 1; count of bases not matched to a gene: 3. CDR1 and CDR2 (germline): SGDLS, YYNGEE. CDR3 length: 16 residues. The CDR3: CASSVGDRGLQETQYF. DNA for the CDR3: TGTGCCAGCAGCGTAGGGGACAGGGGACTCCAAGAGACCCAGTACTTC.

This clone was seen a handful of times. As DNA, the CDR3 is TGTGCCAGCAGCTTAAACGGCCAAGAGACCCAGTACTTC. It is translated as CASSLNGQETQYF. The chain carries TRBV5-8 and TRBJ2-5; D is unresolved. V dropped 2 bases and J dropped 1 base, with 6 bases sitting between them. CDR1 and CDR2 from the germline V gene are SGHTS and YDEGEE. CDR3 length equals 13 residues.

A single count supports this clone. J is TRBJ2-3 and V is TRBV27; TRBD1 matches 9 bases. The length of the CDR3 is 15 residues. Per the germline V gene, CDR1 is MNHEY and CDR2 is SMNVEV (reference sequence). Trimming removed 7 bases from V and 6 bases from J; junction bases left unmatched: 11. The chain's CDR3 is CASTLRQGGADTQYF. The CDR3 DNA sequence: TGTGCCAGCACCTTAAGACAGGGGGGGGCTGATACGCAGTATTTT.

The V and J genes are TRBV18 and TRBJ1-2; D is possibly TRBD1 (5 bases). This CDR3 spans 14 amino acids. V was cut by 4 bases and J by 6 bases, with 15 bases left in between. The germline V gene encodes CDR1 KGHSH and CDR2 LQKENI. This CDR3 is CASSRFSEGNGYTF. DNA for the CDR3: TGTGCCAGCTCACGGTTTTCGGAGGGGAATGGCTACACCTTC.

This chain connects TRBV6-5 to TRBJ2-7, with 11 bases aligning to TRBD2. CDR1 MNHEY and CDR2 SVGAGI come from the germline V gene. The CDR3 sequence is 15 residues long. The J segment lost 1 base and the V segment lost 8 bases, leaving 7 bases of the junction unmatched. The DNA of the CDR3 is TGTGCCAGCCGGACCCTAGCGGGAGGTTCCTACGAGCAGTACTTC. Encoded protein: CASRTLAGGSYEQYF.

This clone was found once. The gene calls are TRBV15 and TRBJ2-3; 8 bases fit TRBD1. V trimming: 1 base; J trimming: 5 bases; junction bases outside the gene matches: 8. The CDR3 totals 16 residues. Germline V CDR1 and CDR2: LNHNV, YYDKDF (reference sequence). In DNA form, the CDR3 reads TGTGCCACCAGCAGAGGGACAGGGAGAGAAGGAGATACGCAGTATTTT. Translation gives CATSRGTGREGDTQYF.